The present T cell receptor (beta chain) was sequenced within a study of blood T cell repertoires in COVID-19. Repertoires were generated with immunoSEQ multiplex PCR, while TCRdb's copy carries only in-frame clones and drops some. The data show about 300,000 clones, with under 90% seen just once and about 4.2% held by the top ten. The CDR3 spans 14 residues. With 4 bases clipped from V and 9 bases from J, the junction kept 12 bases outside the gene matches. Germline-derived CDR1 and CDR2 are SQVTM and ANQGSEA. V gene TRBV29-1 combines with J gene TRBJ2-1; 7 nucleotides align to TRBD1. Sequencing used PBMCs or T cells enriched from blood (not recorded which). The TCR originated in a man aged 30 to 45 who had recovered from COVID-19. CDR3 amino acids: CSVGVAGGVGEQFF. CDR3 DNA sequence: TGCAGCGTTGGGGTAGCAGGGGGAGTTGGTGAGCAGTTCTTC.